What follows is one T cell receptor beta chain and its context. The sample is drawn from a study of cytomegalovirus exposure and HLA in healthy donors. In the study overall: Genetic ancestry analysis placed more than 80% of the roughly 400 donors that were genotyped in the Caucasian-associated cluster.

The CDR3 runs to 17 residues. Germline V gene sequence: CDR1 SGHRS, CDR2 YFSETQ. With 4 bases clipped from V and 0 bases from J, the junction kept 9 bases outside the gene matches. The primer mix had 60 Vbeta and 13 Jbeta primers. The data were produced by immunoSEQ multiplex PCR, yet TCRdb's version contains in-frame clones alone and is incomplete. The sample contains roughly 130,000 clones, about four fifths of which appear only once. The chain uses TRBV5-1 and TRBJ2-3, with 9 bases identical to TRBD2. The sequence came from a male donor in good health and CMV-seropositive. The sequencing sample was made of PBMCs. This CDR3 reads CASSPGSGRGSTDTQYF. The CDR3 nucleotides are TGCGCCAGCAGCCCCGGTAGCGGGAGAGGTAGCACAGATACGCAGTATTTT. The full variable domain, its missing parts supplied by reference TRBV5-1 and TRBJ2-3, is KAGVTQTPRYLIKTRGQQVTLSCSPISGHRSVSWYQQTPGQGLQFLFEYFSETQRNKGNFPGRFSGRQFSNSRSEMNVSTLELGDSALYLCASSPGSGRGSTDTQYFGPGTRLTVL.